This TCR beta chain stems from a study of blood T cell repertoires in COVID-19 (dated by TCRdb to about 2020). The study in broad terms: Samples from collaborators originated in the United States, Italy and Spain and spanned both the acute and convalescent phases of COVID-19. The material from the prospective study consisted of cDNA or gDNA derived from T cells, B-cell-depleted T cells, or PBMCs. Deeply sampled blood TCRbeta repertoires from subjects exposed to, actively infected with, or recovered from COVID-19 were included in the dataset. Nearly every sample came with metadata listing a de-identified subject ID, COVID-19 status, age in years and sex. Samples came from the ongoing ImmuneRACE study (first 160 participants) plus 1,254 subjects from 6 global collaborators. A freely available public database, intended as a resource for researchers studying the immune response to SARS-CoV-2, is where the repertoires were released. HLA class I and class II types, where available, came from metadata supplied by the sample provider rather than from assay-based typing. Summary of the overall study and its limitations: How much clinical and demographic metadata was included differed by source and by participant, and the metadata was provided uncurated.

The immunoSEQ Assay, a bias-controlled multiplex PCR, was used to amplify TCRbeta CDR3 regions from genomic DNA. Under the source paper's analysis protocol: Nucleated cell counts per sample were estimated from amplification of reference gene primers within the assay. Sequence reads were collapsed and filtered to measure the absolute abundance of every unique TCRbeta CDR3 rearrangement. For each sample, productive Simpson clonality was calculated as the square root of Simpson's diversity index across productive rearrangements. The immuneACCESS repertoire file appears here via TCRdb, limited to in-frame rearrangements. These files lack a portion of the clones; in checked studies, under half of the deficit traces to unresolved V genes, and the cause of the others is not known. The V and J calls and clone size come from that table; D and trimming were worked out from the DNA. The sample has about 260,000 clones on record, around 89% of them singletons. The ten largest make up 2.4% of the sample.

Participants in the prospective study were enrolled through a virtual design, were aged roughly 18 to 100 years, and lived in 20 to 30 United States geographic areas. In the prospective study, cohorts were assigned on the basis of participant-reported clinical history obtained from a screening survey and a study questionnaire. Recovered participants in ImmuneRACE Cohort 3 were defined by two consecutive negative NP/OP PCR tests, clearance by a healthcare professional, or resolution of symptoms. In the prospective study, whole blood, serum and a nasopharyngeal or oropharyngeal swab were collected from each participant by mobile phlebotomists. Participants in the prospective study had the option to provide additional blood draws and questionnaires over a roughly two-month period. Before DNA extraction, prospective study blood samples were shipped either frozen or at room temperature. Note on this clone: The antigen it recognizes is unknown. The input lacks base qualities; no much larger clone sits a single base away.

This sequence originates from a woman in her late teens or twenties who had recovered from COVID-19. The sample was PBMCs or T cells enriched from blood (not recorded which).

CDR3 protein: CATSNQEAILRNYGYTF. The sequenced DNA: TGTGCCACCAGTAATCAGGAAGCTATCCTTAGGAACTATGGCTACACCTTC. The chain uses TRBV24-1 and TRBJ1-2; no D gene call is confident. CDR1 and CDR2, per the germline V gene, are KGHDR and SFDVKD. Cut back by 6 bases and 2 bases, the V and J ends lie 21 bases apart. From the cysteine up to the phenylalanine, the CDR3 has a length of 17 residues. Of all the DNA, just the CDR3 is kept, 51 bases in frame from base 1.